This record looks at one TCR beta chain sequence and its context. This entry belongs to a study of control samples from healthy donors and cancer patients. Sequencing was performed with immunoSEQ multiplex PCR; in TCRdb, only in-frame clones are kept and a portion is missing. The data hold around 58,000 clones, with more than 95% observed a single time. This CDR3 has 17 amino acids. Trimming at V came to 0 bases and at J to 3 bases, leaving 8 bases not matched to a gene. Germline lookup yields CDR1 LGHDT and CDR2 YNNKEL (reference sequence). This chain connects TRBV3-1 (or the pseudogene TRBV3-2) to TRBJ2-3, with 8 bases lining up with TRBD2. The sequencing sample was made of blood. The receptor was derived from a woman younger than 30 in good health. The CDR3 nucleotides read TGTGCCAGCAGCCAAGATGTGTCGGAGCGGGGGACAGATACGCAGTATTTT. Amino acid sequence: CASSQDVSERGTDTQYF.